What follows describes a single T cell receptor beta chain. These data originate in a study of control samples from healthy donors and cancer patients. The CDR3 contains 15 residues. Trimming pared 1 base from V and 4 bases from J, leaving 13 bases between. Per germline, CDR1 LNHDA and CDR2 SQIVND (reference sequence). Produced via immunoSEQ multiplex PCR; TCRdb's table is partial and in-frame only. The table lists 15,000 to 20,000 clones, about 82% of them singletons. This receptor was taken from a woman aged 65 to 85 with colorectal cancer. Sequenced material: PBMCs. The genes are TRBV19 and TRBJ1-1; D is possibly TRBD1 (5 bases). The CDR3 here is CASSIGGRPGTEAFF. DNA of the CDR3: TGTGCCAGTAGTATAGGGGGACGACCCGGCACTGAAGCTTTCTTT.